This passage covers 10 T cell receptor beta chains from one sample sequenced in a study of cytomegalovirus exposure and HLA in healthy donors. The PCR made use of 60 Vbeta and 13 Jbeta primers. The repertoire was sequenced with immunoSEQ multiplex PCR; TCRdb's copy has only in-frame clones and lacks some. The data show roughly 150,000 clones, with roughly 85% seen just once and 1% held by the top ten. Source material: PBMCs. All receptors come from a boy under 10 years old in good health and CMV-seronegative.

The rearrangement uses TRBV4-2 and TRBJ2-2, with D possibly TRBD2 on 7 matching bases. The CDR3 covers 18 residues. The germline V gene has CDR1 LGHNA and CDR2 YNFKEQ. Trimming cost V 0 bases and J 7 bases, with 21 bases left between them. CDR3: CASSQDLGAGAEVGELFF. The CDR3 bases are TGTGCCAGCAGCCAAGATCTGGGTGCGGGGGCCGAGGTCGGGGAGCTGTTTTTT.

CDR3 sequence: CASSNRGWETDTQYF. In DNA form, the CDR3 reads TGCGCCAGCAGTAACAGGGGCTGGGAAACAGATACGCAGTATTTT. V usage is TRBV5-1 and J usage is TRBJ2-3; 7 bases align to TRBD1. Germline assignment: CDR1 SGHRS and CDR2 YFSETQ. The length of the CDR3 is 15 residues. V shed 5 bases, J shed 3 bases, and the junction held 9 bases outside the gene matches.

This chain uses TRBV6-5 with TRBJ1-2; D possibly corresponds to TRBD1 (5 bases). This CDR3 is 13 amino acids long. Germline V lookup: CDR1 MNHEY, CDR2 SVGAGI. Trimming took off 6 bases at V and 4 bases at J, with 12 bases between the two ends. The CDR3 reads CASSIDRSYGYTF. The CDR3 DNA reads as TGTGCCAGCAGCATCGACAGATCCTATGGCTACACCTTC.

The CDR3 nucleotides read TGTGCCAGCAGCGTGACAGGGGCGAACACCGGGGAGCTGTTTTTT. Residues: CASSVTGANTGELFF. The chain combines TRBV7-9 with TRBJ2-2, with 8 bases matching TRBD1. There are 15 residues in the CDR3. CDR1 SEHNR and CDR2 FQNEAQ come from the germline V gene (reference sequence). V lost 5 bases to trimming and J lost 0 bases; unmatched junction nucleotides: 2.

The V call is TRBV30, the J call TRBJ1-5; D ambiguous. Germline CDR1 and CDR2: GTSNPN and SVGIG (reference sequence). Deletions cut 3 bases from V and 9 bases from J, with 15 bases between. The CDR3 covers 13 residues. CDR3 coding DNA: TGTGCCTGGAGCCTCGCGGGCCCTGGGCCCCAGCATTTT. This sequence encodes CAWSLAGPGPQHF. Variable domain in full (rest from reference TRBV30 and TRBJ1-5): SQTIHQWPATLVQPVGSPLSLECTVEGTSNPNLYWYRQAAGRGLQLLFYSVGIGQISSEVPQNLSASRPQDRQFILSSKKLLLSDSGFYLCAWSLAGPGPQHFGDGTRLSIL.

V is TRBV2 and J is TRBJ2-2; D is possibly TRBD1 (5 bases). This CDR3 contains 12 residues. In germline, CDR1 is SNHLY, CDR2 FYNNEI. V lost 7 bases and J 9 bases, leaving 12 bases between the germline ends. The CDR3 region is CASMRQPRELFF. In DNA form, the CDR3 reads TGTGCCAGCATGCGACAGCCCCGGGAGCTGTTTTTT.

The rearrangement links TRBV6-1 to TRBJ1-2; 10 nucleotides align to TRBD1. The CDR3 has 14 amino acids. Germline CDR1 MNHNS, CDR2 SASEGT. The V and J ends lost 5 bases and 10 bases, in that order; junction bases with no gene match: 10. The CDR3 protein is CASSRWGTGENYTF. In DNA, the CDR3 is TGTGCCAGCAGTAGGTGGGGGACAGGGGAAAACTACACCTTC.

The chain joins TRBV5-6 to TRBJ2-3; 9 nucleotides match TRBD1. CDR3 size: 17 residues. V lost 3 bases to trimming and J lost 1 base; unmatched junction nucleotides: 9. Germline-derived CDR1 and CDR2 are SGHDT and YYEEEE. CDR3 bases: TGTGCCAGCAGCTCAACTGGGACAGGGTCCGGCACAGATACGCAGTATTTT. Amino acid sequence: CASSSTGTGSGTDTQYF.

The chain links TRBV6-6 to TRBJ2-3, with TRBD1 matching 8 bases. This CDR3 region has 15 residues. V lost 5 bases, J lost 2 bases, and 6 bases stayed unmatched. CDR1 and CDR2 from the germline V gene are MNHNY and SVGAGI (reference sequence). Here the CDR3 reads CASSGFQGATDTQYF. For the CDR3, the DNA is TGTGCCAGCAGTGGATTCCAGGGGGCCACAGATACGCAGTATTTT.

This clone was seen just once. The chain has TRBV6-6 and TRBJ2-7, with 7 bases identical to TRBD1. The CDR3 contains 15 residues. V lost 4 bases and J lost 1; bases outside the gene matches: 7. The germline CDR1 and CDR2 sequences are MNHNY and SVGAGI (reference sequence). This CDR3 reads CASSSGTVQSYEQYF. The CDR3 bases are TGTGCCAGCAGTTCCGGGACAGTTCAGTCCTACGAGCAGTACTTC.